This passage covers 9 T cell receptor beta chains from one sample sequenced in a study of T cell responses to AZD1222 COVID-19 vaccine. Measured with immunoSEQ multiplex PCR; TCRdb has only the in-frame clones, and not every one. The repertoire has around 44,000 clones, around 85% of them found once; the top ten carry less than 7%. Sequences were derived from peripheral blood, sampled 28 days after the second AZD1222 dose. These receptors all stem from an adult who received the AZD1222 COVID-19 vaccine.

The rearrangement joins TRBV11-3 to TRBJ2-3; D ambiguous. The CDR3 is made up of 15 amino acids. With 5 bases removed from V and 0 bases from J, the gap between germline ends came to 12 bases. Germline V gene sequence: CDR1 SGHNT, CDR2 YENEEA. The CDR3 spells CASSQRKSSTDTQYF. The CDR3 region has the DNA TGTGCCAGCAGCCAACGCAAATCCAGCACAGATACGCAGTATTTT.

This clone was seen a few times. The chain has TRBV4-2 and TRBJ1-1; the D gene is possibly TRBD1 (6 bases). This CDR3 has 13 amino acids. Germline V gene lookup returns CDR1 LGHNA and CDR2 YNFKEQ. Trimming stripped 3 bases from V and 8 bases from J, with 13 bases between. The CDR3 is CASSHAEGGEAFF. The CDR3, as DNA: TGTGCCAGCAGCCACGCAGAGGGGGGGGAAGCTTTCTTT.

The rearrangement joins TRBV19 to TRBJ1-5; the D gene is possibly TRBD1 (6 bases). This CDR3 region has 14 residues. V lost 10 bases and J 3 bases, leaving 16 bases between the germline ends. The germline gives CDR1 LNHDA, CDR2 SQIVND (reference sequence). CDR3 nucleotide sequence: TGTGCCACCATGGGGGCAGGGCACAATCAGCCCCAGCATTTT. It codes for CATMGAGHNQPQHF.

The rearrangement uses TRBV7-2 and TRBJ2-3, with D unclear. V gave up 8 bases and J gave up 6 bases, with 12 bases separating them. The CDR3 consists of 12 residues. CDR1 is SGHTA and CDR2 is FQGNSA in the germline V gene. In DNA form, the CDR3 reads TGTGCCAGCGTCCCTGGAAGGGATACGCAGTATTTT. Protein product: CASVPGRDTQYF.

The chain joins TRBV28 to TRBJ2-7, with D perhaps given as TRBD1 or TRBD2 (5 bases each). V lost 6 bases and J 7 bases, leaving 16 bases between the germline ends. The CDR3 is 13 residues long. Germline V gene sequence: CDR1 MDHEN, CDR2 SYDVKM. The DNA of the CDR3 is TGTGCCAGCAGCCGGGACGCCGTTCGGGAGCAGTACTTC. It translates to CASSRDAVREQYF.

This clone was observed a few times. The chain's CDR3 is CSARPYYGYTF. CDR3 DNA sequence: TGCAGTGCTAGGCCTTACTATGGCTACACCTTC. The chain has TRBV20-1 and TRBJ1-2; no clear D. This CDR3 comprises 11 residues. Germline V gene lookup returns CDR1 DFQATT and CDR2 SNEGSKA (reference sequence). Trimming left V 3 bases short and J 3 bases short, with 5 bases between.

This chain connects TRBV7-2 to TRBJ2-3; the match to TRBD1 covers 8 bases. V lost 2 bases, J lost 4 bases, and 11 bases stayed unmatched. Germline lookup yields CDR1 SGHTA and CDR2 FQGNSA. The CDR3 contains 17 residues. This CDR3 reads CASSLRTGTGGADTQYF. The CDR3 DNA sequence: TGTGCCAGCAGCTTAAGGACAGGGACTGGAGGGGCAGATACGCAGTATTTT.

This clone was observed once. V and J are TRBV7-9 and TRBJ2-7, with D possibly TRBD2 on 7 matching bases. This CDR3 contains 12 residues. The V end lost 6 bases, the J end lost 6 bases, and 12 bases lay between the germline ends. CDR1 is SEHNR, CDR2 FQNEAQ, per germline (reference sequence). The CDR3 region is CASRMGGGEQYF. The CDR3 region has the DNA TGTGCCAGCAGAATGGGAGGGGGCGAGCAGTACTTC.

This clone was recorded only once. V is TRBV29-1 and J is TRBJ1-1; 11 bases are a match to TRBD1. The CDR3 has 13 residues. CDR1 and CDR2 (germline): SQVTM, ANQGSEA. V shed 4 bases and J 7 bases; nucleotides not matched to a gene: 5. The CDR3 region has the DNA TGCAGCGTTGGGACAGGGGGCGGAGGTGAAGCTTTCTTT. Encoded protein: CSVGTGGGGEAFF. The variable domain in full, with the rest retrieved from reference TRBV29-1 and TRBJ1-1, is SAVISQKPSRDICQRGTSLTIQCQVDSQVTMMFWYRQQPGQSLTLIATANQGSEATYESGFVIDKFPISRPNLTFSTLTVSNMSPEDSSIYLCSVGTGGGGEAFFGQGTRLTVV.